The 2 T cell receptor beta chains in this list originate from one sample, sequenced in a study of blood T cell repertoires in COVID-19. Assay: immunoSEQ multiplex PCR; the TCRdb copy retains only in-frame clones and omits some. There are around 360,000 clones in the sample; more than 85% occur only once, and approximately 3.1% lies in the top ten. Sequencing was done on a sample of PBMCs or T cells enriched from blood (not recorded which). These receptors were taken from a woman under 40 who had recovered from COVID-19.

V is TRBV24-1 and J is TRBJ2-1, with 8 nucleotides matching TRBD2. The V and J ends lost 9 bases and 4 bases, in that order; junction bases with no gene match: 7. Germline lookup yields CDR1 KGHDR and CDR2 SFDVKD. CDR3 size: 14 residues. The chain's CDR3 is CATGTSGRYNEQFF. The CDR3 coding sequence is TGTGCCACCGGAACGAGCGGGAGATACAATGAGCAGTTCTTC.

V and J are TRBV30 and TRBJ2-2, with D perhaps matching TRBD1 (6 bases). Germline assignment: CDR1 GTSNPN and CDR2 SVGIG (reference sequence). The CDR3 runs 12 residues. V lost 4 bases to trimming and J lost 6 bases, with 9 bases between them. CDR3 protein: CAWNRDSGELFF. The CDR3 nucleotides are TGTGCCTGGAACAGGGATTCCGGGGAGCTGTTTTTT. The complete variable domain, with remaining parts taken from reference TRBV30 and TRBJ2-2, reads SQTIHQWPATLVQPVGSPLSLECTVEGTSNPNLYWYRQAAGRGLQLLFYSVGIGQISSEVPQNLSASRPQDRQFILSSKKLLLSDSGFYLCAWNRDSGELFFGEGSRLTVL.